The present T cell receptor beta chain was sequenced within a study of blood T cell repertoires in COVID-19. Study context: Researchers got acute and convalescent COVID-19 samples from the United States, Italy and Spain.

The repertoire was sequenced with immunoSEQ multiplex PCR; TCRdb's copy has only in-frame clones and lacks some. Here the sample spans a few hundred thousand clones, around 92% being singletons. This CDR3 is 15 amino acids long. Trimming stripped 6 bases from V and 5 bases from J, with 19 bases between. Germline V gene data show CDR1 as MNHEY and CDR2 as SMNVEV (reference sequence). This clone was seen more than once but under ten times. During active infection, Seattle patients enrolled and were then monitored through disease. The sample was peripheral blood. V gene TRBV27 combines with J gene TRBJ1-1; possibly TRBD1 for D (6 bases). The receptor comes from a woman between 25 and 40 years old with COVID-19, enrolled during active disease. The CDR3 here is CASSSPAAGVTEAFF. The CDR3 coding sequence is TGTGCCAGCAGCTCCCCGGCTGCAGGGGTAACTGAAGCTTTCTTT.